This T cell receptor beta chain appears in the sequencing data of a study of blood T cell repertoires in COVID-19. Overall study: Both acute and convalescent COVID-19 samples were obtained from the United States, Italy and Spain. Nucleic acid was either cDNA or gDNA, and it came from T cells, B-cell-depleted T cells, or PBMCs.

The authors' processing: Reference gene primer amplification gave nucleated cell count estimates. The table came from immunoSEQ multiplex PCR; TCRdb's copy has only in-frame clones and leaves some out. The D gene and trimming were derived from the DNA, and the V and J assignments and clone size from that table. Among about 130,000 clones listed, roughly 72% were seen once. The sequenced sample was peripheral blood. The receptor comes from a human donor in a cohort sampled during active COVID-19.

The chain's CDR3 is CASSPWSGASYGYTF. CDR3 nucleotide sequence: TGTGCCAGCAGCCCATGGTCTGGGGCTAGCTATGGCTACACCTTC. V and J are TRBV9 and TRBJ1-2; D perhaps matches TRBD1 (5 bases). Germline CDR1 reads SGDLS; CDR2 reads YYNGEE. Trimming removed 4 bases from V and 4 bases from J, with 17 bases in between. The CDR3 consists of 15 residues.